The rows below give T cell receptor beta chains drawn from one sample of a study of identical twins. A single record per CDR3 protein comes from TCRdb applying MiXCR to the 5' RACE reads. The data show about 730,000 distinct CDR3 sequences, around 21% seen once. This same sample was also part of a study on T cells expressing NK-cell markers.

What was sequenced was PBMCs. All receptors derive from a woman aged 18 to 35 in good health. Both conserved end residues are part of each CDR3. Each record gives: V gene, D gene, J gene, clone size, CDR3 DNA, CDR3 protein. A D gene is named only where the DNA matches it firmly. For some rows the clone size is stated as once, few or many, or as a class when expanded; others skip it.

v_gene: TRBV12-3/TRBV12-4
d_gene: .
j_gene: TRBJ2-3
abundance: few
CDR3nt: TGTGCCAGCAGCCTAGGAGGCCTCCGAGCAGATACGCAGTATTTT
CDR3aa: CASSLGGLRADTQYF

v_gene: TRBV14
d_gene: .
j_gene: TRBJ1-1
abundance: many
CDR3nt: TGTGCCAGCAGCCAAGTCGGGCGTCTGAACACTGAAGCTTTCTTT
CDR3aa: CASSQVGRLNTEAFF

v_gene: TRBV10-3
d_gene: TRBD2
j_gene: TRBJ2-7
abundance: .
CDR3nt: TGTGCCATCAGCCCGATAGCGGGGGCGAAGGGCGAGCAGTACTTC
CDR3aa: CAISPIAGAKGEQYF

v_gene: TRBV20-1
d_gene: TRBD1
j_gene: TRBJ1-1
abundance: few
CDR3nt: TGCAGTGCTAGTCCCAGGGGGGGTAGCACTGAAGCTTTCTTT
CDR3aa: CSASPRGGSTEAFF

v_gene: TRBV5-5
d_gene: .
j_gene: TRBJ1-1
abundance: few
CDR3nt: TGTGCCAGCAGTCCAGCCCGGGGGCTGAACACTGAAGCTTTCTTT
CDR3aa: CASSPARGLNTEAFF

v_gene: TRBV4-3
d_gene: .
j_gene: TRBJ1-2
abundance: .
CDR3nt: TGCGCCAGCAGCCAAATGTCCCGGGGTGGCTACACCTTC
CDR3aa: CASSQMSRGGYTF

v_gene: TRBV12-3/TRBV12-4
d_gene: .
j_gene: TRBJ2-7
abundance: .
CDR3nt: TGTGCCAGCAGTACCACCCGCGGGGCGGGGGCTCTCGGGGGGCAGTACTTC
CDR3aa: CASSTTRGAGALGGQYF

v_gene: TRBV20-1
d_gene: TRBD2
j_gene: TRBJ2-3
abundance: .
CDR3nt: TGCAGTGCCCTTAGCGGGTCCAGCACAGATACGCAGTATTTT
CDR3aa: CSALSGSSTDTQYF

v_gene: TRBV12-3/TRBV12-4
d_gene: TRBD1
j_gene: TRBJ2-7
abundance: .
CDR3nt: TGTGCCAGCAGTTATCCCGGACAGGGAATTAGCGAGCAGTACTTC
CDR3aa: CASSYPGQGISEQYF

v_gene: TRBV27
d_gene: .
j_gene: TRBJ2-1
abundance: many
CDR3nt: TGTGCCAGCATGAGTAGGAATGTGGTGGATGAGCAGTTCTTC
CDR3aa: CASMSRNVVDEQFF

v_gene: TRBV10-3
d_gene: TRBD2
j_gene: TRBJ2-1
abundance: few
CDR3nt: TGTGCCACCAATATAGCGGGAGGGTACAATGAGCAGTTCTTC
CDR3aa: CATNIAGGYNEQFF

v_gene: TRBV10-1
d_gene: .
j_gene: TRBJ2-2
abundance: few
CDR3nt: TGCGCCAGCAGTGAGTCGCACGGGGAGCTGTTTTTT
CDR3aa: CASSESHGELFF

v_gene: TRBV12-3/TRBV12-4
d_gene: TRBD1
j_gene: TRBJ2-1
abundance: few
CDR3nt: TGTGCCAGCAGCCCCACTGGACAGGGATCGGTTGAGCAGTTCTTC
CDR3aa: CASSPTGQGSVEQFF

v_gene: TRBV24-1
d_gene: .
j_gene: TRBJ2-1
abundance: few
CDR3nt: TGTGCCACCAGACACGACAATGAGCAGTTCTTC
CDR3aa: CATRHDNEQFF

v_gene: TRBV7-6
d_gene: TRBD1
j_gene: TRBJ2-1
abundance: .
CDR3nt: TGTGCCAGCACCCACTTCCAGGGGGCGATCAATGAGCAGTTCTTC
CDR3aa: CASTHFQGAINEQFF

v_gene: TRBV29-1
d_gene: .
j_gene: TRBJ1-1
abundance: .
CDR3nt: TGCAGCGTTCACGAGAACACTGAAGCTTTCTTT
CDR3aa: CSVHENTEAFF

v_gene: TRBV12-3/TRBV12-4
d_gene: .
j_gene: TRBJ2-1
abundance: few
CDR3nt: TGTGCCAGCAGTTTCGGTGTAGGGGGTGGAAACAGGGAAAATAGTGAGCAGTTCTTC
CDR3aa: CASSFGVGGGNRENSEQFF

v_gene: TRBV29-1
d_gene: TRBD2
j_gene: TRBJ2-1
abundance: few
CDR3nt: TGCAGCACAAGGGAGGGACGGGAGCAGTTCTTC
CDR3aa: CSTREGREQFF

v_gene: TRBV20-1
d_gene: TRBD2
j_gene: TRBJ2-7
abundance: once
CDR3nt: TGCAGTGCTAGGAGAGCGGGAGGGCCGAACGAGCAGTACTTC
CDR3aa: CSARRAGGPNEQYF

v_gene: TRBV11-2
d_gene: TRBD2
j_gene: TRBJ2-5
abundance: .
CDR3nt: TGTGCCAGCAGCTCGACGGGACTAGCGGTCCGCACTCAGACCCAGTACTTC
CDR3aa: CASSSTGLAVRTQTQYF

v_gene: TRBV12-3/TRBV12-4
d_gene: TRBD2
j_gene: TRBJ2-1
abundance: few
CDR3nt: TGTGCCAGCAGGGGCCTTAGCGGGCCACAGTTCTTC
CDR3aa: CASRGLSGPQFF

v_gene: TRBV12-5
d_gene: TRBD2
j_gene: TRBJ2-1
abundance: .
CDR3nt: TGTGCTAGTGGTTTGGAAGCGGGAGAGCAGTTCTTC
CDR3aa: CASGLEAGEQFF

v_gene: TRBV12-3/TRBV12-4
d_gene: TRBD1
j_gene: TRBJ2-7
abundance: .
CDR3nt: TGTGCCAGCAGCGGGACAGCGGTCGTCTACGAGCAGTACTTC
CDR3aa: CASSGTAVVYEQYF

v_gene: TRBV6-5
d_gene: .
j_gene: TRBJ2-1
abundance: few
CDR3nt: TGTGCCAGCAGTTACTCCTTTCGGTCTAATGAGCAGTTCTTC
CDR3aa: CASSYSFRSNEQFF

v_gene: TRBV29-1
d_gene: .
j_gene: TRBJ1-1
abundance: few
CDR3nt: TGCAGCGTAGTGGGGGTAGGCGCTGAAGCTTTCTTT
CDR3aa: CSVVGVGAEAFF

v_gene: TRBV20-1
d_gene: TRBD2
j_gene: TRBJ2-1
abundance: few
CDR3nt: TGCAGTGCTAGAGTTCATGGCGCGGGACTAGCGGGAGACTACAATGAGCAGTTCTTC
CDR3aa: CSARVHGAGLAGDYNEQFF

v_gene: TRBV12-3/TRBV12-4
d_gene: .
j_gene: TRBJ2-3
abundance: few
CDR3nt: TGTGCCAGCAGGGTGACAGGAGGAGATACGCAGTATTTT
CDR3aa: CASRVTGGDTQYF

v_gene: TRBV27
d_gene: .
j_gene: TRBJ2-2
abundance: few
CDR3nt: TGTGCCAGCAGTTTAAGTTACAGGGCTGCGAACACCGGGGAGCTGTTTTTT
CDR3aa: CASSLSYRAANTGELFF

v_gene: TRBV2
d_gene: .
j_gene: TRBJ1-1
abundance: few
CDR3nt: TGTGCCAGCAGAGCAGATACGAACACTGAAGCTTTCTTT
CDR3aa: CASRADTNTEAFF